The source of this T cell receptor (beta chain) is a study of memory CD4+ T cells and cytomegalovirus serostatus. The CDR3 runs 13 residues. Germline values: CDR1 SQVTM, CDR2 ANQGSEA. V lost 6 bases and J lost 4; bases outside the gene matches: 8. The sort gate was single viable CD3+CD4+CD8-CD45RO+ cells for memory CD4+ T cells. TCRdb keeps only in-frame clones here, not all; method: immunoSEQ multiplex PCR. The repertoire includes about 62,000 clones, about three quarters of them detected once, and about 4.7% sits in the top ten. The chain carries TRBV29-1 and TRBJ1-2, with TRBD1 identical over 7 bases. The sequence came from an adult in good health and CMV-seropositive. What was sequenced was memory CD4+ T cells from blood. In DNA, the CDR3 is TGCAGCGTAGCGACAGGGTCTAGCTATGGCTACACCTTC. This codes for CSVATGSSYGYTF.